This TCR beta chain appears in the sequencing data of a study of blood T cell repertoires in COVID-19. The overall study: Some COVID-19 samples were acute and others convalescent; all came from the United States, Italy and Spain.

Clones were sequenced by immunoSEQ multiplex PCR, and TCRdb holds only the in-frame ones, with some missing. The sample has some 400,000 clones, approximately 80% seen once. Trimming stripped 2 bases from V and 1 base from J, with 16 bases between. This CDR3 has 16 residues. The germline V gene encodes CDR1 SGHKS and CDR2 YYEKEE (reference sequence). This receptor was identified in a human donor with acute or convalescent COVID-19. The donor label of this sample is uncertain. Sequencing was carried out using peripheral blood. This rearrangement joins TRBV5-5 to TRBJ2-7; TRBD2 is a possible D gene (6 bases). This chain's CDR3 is CASSFAGLPGSYEQYF. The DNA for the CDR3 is TGTGCCAGCAGCTTCGCGGGACTCCCAGGGTCCTACGAGCAGTACTTC. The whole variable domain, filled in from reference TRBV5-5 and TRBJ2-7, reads DAGVTQSPTHLIKTRGQQVTLRCSPISGHKSVSWYQQVLGQGPQFIFQYYEKEERGRGNFPDRFSARQFPNYSSELNVNALLLGDSALYLCASSFAGLPGSYEQYFGPGTRLTVT.